This TCR beta chain is drawn from a study of blood T cell repertoires in COVID-19. About the study: Sites in the United States, Italy and Spain provided acute and convalescent COVID-19 samples. The cDNA or gDNA used as material had been derived from T cells, B-cell-depleted T cells, or PBMCs.

J was trimmed by 8 bases and V by 1 base; bases with no gene match: 1. The germline CDR1 and CDR2 sequences are MNHEY and SVGAGI. This CDR3 spans 14 amino acids. The sample holds a few counts of this clone. Authors' methods: It was from reference gene primer amplification that nucleated cell counts were estimated. Sequencing was performed with immunoSEQ multiplex PCR; in TCRdb, only in-frame clones are kept and a portion is missing. Clone size and V and J calls were adopted from that table, with D and trimming inferred from the DNA. This table has 75,000 to 100,000 clones, around nine tenths appearing once.

The sequencing input was peripheral blood. This clonotype was sampled from a man aged 55 to 70 with acute or convalescent COVID-19. The chain is built from TRBV6-5 and TRBJ1-6; 8 bases are a match to TRBD1. CDR3 region: CASSYLQGDSPLHF. The CDR3 nucleotides read TGTGCCAGCAGTTACTTACAGGGGGATTCACCCCTCCACTTT.